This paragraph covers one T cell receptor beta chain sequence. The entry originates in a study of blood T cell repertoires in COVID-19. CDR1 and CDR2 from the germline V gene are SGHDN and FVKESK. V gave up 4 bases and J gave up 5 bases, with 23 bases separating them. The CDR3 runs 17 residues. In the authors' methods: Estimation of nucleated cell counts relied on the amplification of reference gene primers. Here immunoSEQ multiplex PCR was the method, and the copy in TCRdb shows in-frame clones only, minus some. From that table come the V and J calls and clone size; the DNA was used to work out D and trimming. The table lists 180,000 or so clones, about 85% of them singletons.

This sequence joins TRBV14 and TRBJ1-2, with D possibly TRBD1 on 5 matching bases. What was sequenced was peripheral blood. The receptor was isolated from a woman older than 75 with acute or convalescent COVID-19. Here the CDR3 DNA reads TGTGCCAGCAGCCCGCCCCAAACCGGGACTTTTGCGTATGGCTACACCTTC. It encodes CASSPPQTGTFAYGYTF.